This T cell receptor beta chain stems from a study of cytotoxic CD8 clonotypes in ibrutinib-treated CLL (dated by TCRdb to about 2021). Broadly, across the study: The cohort had about ten relapsed/refractory and under 16 treatment-naive patients; approximately 17 were IGHV unmutated. Partial responses were observed in approximately 24 patients and complete responses in 2; after a median follow-up of 68 months, remission was maintained in 14 patients and progression was observed in approximately 12. Of the 90 or so participants in the trial, about 26 had longitudinal samples available. Patients were still on ibrutinib when every remission and progressive disease sample was collected. The response samples were drawn at a median of 12 months into treatment, with a range of roughly 6 to 40 months. Cryopreserved peripheral blood mononuclear cells were collected before treatment, at response, and at either disease progression or sustained remission. On average, each sample yielded hundreds of thousands of productive templates and around 100,000 productive rearrangements.

Each clonotype received, on average, 10x coverage in deep resolution sequencing performed on a MiSeq, where the target depth lay between 1 in 1 million and 1 in 200,000 T cells. The immunoSEQ hsTCRB Kit was used to generate TCR beta libraries. The study's own analysis went as follows. ImmunoSEQ Data Assistant and ImmunoSEQ Analyzer were used for data analysis, and V, D and J genes were assigned according to IMGT definitions. Clonality, with values ranging from 0 to 1, was calculated as one minus the normalized Shannon entropy of productive rearrangement frequencies. Only overrepresented clonotypes making up at least 0.05% of the repertoire of each patient were included in the public clonotype analysis. Thirteen age-matched healthy donor repertoires from immuneACCESS were used as controls for clonality. This is the immuneACCESS table as TCRdb keeps it, with only in-frame sequences that have V and J called. A part of the clones is gone; compared with another copy, unresolved V genes explain less than half, and the rest is unexplained. The V and J calls and clone size come from that table; D and trimming were worked out from the DNA. In this sample the table shows 95,000 to 100,000 clones, 78% of which occur a single time. The ten largest clonotypes hold less than 35% of the sample.

Counted from cysteine to phenylalanine, this CDR3 has 13 amino acids. Here the CDR3 DNA is all that survives: 39 bases in frame from base 1. For CDR1 and CDR2, the germline V gene lists MNHNS and SASEGT. A distance of 13 bases separates the germline ends of V and J, which lose 8 bases and 5 bases respectively. On this clone itself: Its antigen has not been determined. Within one base of it there is no much larger clone, and no base qualities were kept.

According to the study, the label for this sample's time point signals: 12 months on ibrutinib. For TCR beta library preparation, 1.5 to 2 micrograms of genomic DNA were extracted from the cryopreserved PBMCs. Longitudinal blood samples from CLL patients receiving ibrutinib monotherapy were subjected to high-throughput TCR beta sequencing. The patients took part in an open-label, single-center phase 2 trial of ibrutinib monotherapy. What the study reported, not specific to this receptor: An increase in clonality was observed at ibrutinib response, with clonality remaining stable during sustained remission and falling back toward baseline at progression. At baseline, clonality was higher than in age-matched healthy donors and showed a strong correlation with circulating CD8+ T-cell counts. Public clonotypes were found to be uncommon and were observed to contract or remain stable during treatment; the increase in clonality was shown to reflect expansion of private clonotypes at ibrutinib response. Lymph node repertoires were not examined, and the timing of sampling was not matched between patients in sustained remission and those whose disease progressed.

The source of this sequence is a human donor with chronic lymphocytic leukemia. The receptor chain draws on TRBV6-1 and TRBJ1-5; the D gene remains uncertain. Material: PBMCs, obtained after 12 months of ibrutinib treatment. Read as DNA, the sequence is TGTGCCAGCCGTTCTTTTGTGGATCAGCCCCAGCATTTT. This codes for CASRSFVDQPQHF.